This TCR beta chain was identified in a study of beta chain features in type 1 diabetes. Study results and caveats: Researchers reported that naive, central memory and Treg TCRB repertoires appeared more similar in patients than in healthy donors.

A single heparinised blood sample, averaging around 110 mL, was obtained per donor. Stem cell-like memory, regulatory, central memory and naive CD4+ cells were sorted via CD45RO/CCR7/CD25/CD127/CD95/CD27. This clone was seen a handful of times. As yet, its antigen is unknown. V trimming: 3 bases; J trimming: 8 bases; junction bases outside the gene matches: 12. Germline values: CDR1 LGHNA, CDR2 YSLEER. The CDR3 extends over 16 amino acids. The investigators reverse transcribed all of the isolated RNA, so they sequenced expressed TCRB transcripts. Data came from immunoSEQ multiplex PCR; TCRdb stores just in-frame clones and leaves some out. This sample carries about 250,000 clones, 12% to 15% of them seen once, and the ten largest clones take around 0.026%.

The sequenced material came from naive CD4+ T cells from blood. The chain joins TRBV4-3 to TRBJ1-4; 7 bases align to TRBD1. The TCR sequence derives from a middle-aged woman in good health. CDR3 nucleotides: TGCGCCAGCAGCCAGCCCTCGGAGGGGGCTGGAGAAAAACTGTTTTTT. Translation: CASSQPSEGAGEKLFF.